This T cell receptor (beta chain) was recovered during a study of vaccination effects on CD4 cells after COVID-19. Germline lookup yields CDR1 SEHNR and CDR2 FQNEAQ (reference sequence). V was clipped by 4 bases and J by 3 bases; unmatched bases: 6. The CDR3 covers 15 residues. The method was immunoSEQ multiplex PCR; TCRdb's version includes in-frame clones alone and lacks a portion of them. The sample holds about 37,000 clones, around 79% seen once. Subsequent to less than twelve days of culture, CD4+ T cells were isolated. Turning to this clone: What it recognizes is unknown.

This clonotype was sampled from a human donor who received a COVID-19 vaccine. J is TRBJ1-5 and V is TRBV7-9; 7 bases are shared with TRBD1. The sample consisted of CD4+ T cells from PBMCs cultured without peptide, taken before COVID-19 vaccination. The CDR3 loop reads CASSSTTGPNQPQHF. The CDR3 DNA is TGTGCCAGCAGCTCCACGACAGGGCCCAATCAGCCCCAGCATTTT. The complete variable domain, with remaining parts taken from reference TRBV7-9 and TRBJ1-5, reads DTGVSQNPRHKITKRGQNVTFRCDPISEHNRLYWYRQTLGQGPEFLTYFQNEAQLEKSRLLSDRFSAERPKGSFSTLEIQRTEQGDSAMYLCASSSTTGPNQPQHFGDGTRLSIL.